These T cell receptor beta chains were read from a single sample in a study of T cells in Graves' hyperthyroidism and ophthalmopathy. TCRdb itself ran the multiplex PCR reads through MiXCR, one entry per CDR3 protein. Among 500,000 to 800,000 distinct CDR3 sequences listed, 45% were seen once. Material: peripheral blood or thyroid tissue (not recorded which). Source of these receptors: an adult man with Graves' disease, either hyperthyroidism or ophthalmopathy (not recorded which). Both conserved end residues are trimmed from each CDR3. Each record gives: V gene, CDR3 length, D gene, CDR3 protein. A D gene is named only where the DNA matches it firmly.

TRBV10-3 13 TRBD1 ASSDTGGMNTEAF
TRBV11-3 12 TRBD1 ASNDRENNSPLH
TRBV2 12 . ASTRGFLDTEAF
TRBV12-3/TRBV12-4 13 . ASSFGQVGGQPQH
TRBV12-3/TRBV12-4 11 TRBD2 ASSRTSGYEQY
TRBV13 13 . ASSQDRIGFYGYT
TRBV7-2 12 . ASSYDSYTGELF
TRBV24-1 11 TRBD1 ATSEGGAGGYT
TRBV4-1 11 . ASSYRVADEQY
TRBV19 12 . AGTNRAWGQPQH
TRBV20-1 11 . SALRGLRETQY
TRBV5-1 16 TRBD1 ASSARTGPSSVGEKLF
TRBV20-1 12 TRBD1 SASGTVDNYGYT
TRBV29-1 11 TRBD1 SEGHRGSSPLH
TRBV7-4 14 . ASSLWYMVGPAEAF
TRBV7-9 11 . ASSSGHGNTIY
TRBV10-1 11 TRBD1 ASSERQGYGYT
TRBV24-1 11 . ATSGRGNQPQH
TRBV15 13 TRBD1 ATSSRDREDEKLF
TRBV10-3 12 . AISESTDSYGYT
TRBV7-2 11 . ASSLYKYQPQH
TRBV7-9 12 . ASSLATEGTEAF
TRBV6-1 11 . ASSAGDLETQY
TRBV29-1 12 TRBD1 SLEGTGAHHEQY
TRBV7-9 13 TRBD2 ASSLGASGKGELF
TRBV20-1 12 TRBD1 SARAPRGQEKLF
TRBV24-1 13 TRBD1 ATSDATGTGAPLH
TRBV7-4 14 TRBD2 ASSLGVAGFGDTQY
TRBV20-1 13 . SARGLILGSYEQY
TRBV12-3/TRBV12-4 11 . ATKKRNNQPQH
TRBV15 14 . ATSSLGHVANYGYT
TRBV7-9 14 . ASSYTPSSYNSPLH
TRBV7-9 13 . ASSGVDPPDTEAF
TRBV5-1 10 . ASSRGGYGYT
TRBV7-3 12 TRBD1 ASSRGQGSDGYT
TRBV29-1 9 . SFQRDTEAF
TRBV7-6 10 . ASSSRGETQY
TRBV7-9 13 TRBD1 ASTSWTGGDSPLH
TRBV24-1 12 . ATSDPGSDYGYT
TRBV20-1 12 TRBD1 SARGIQGASGYT
TRBV7-8 9 . ATGLAYEQY
TRBV12-3/TRBV12-4 13 . ASRDGSFYNSPLH
TRBV7-9 13 TRBD1 ASSLAPRTGEGYT
TRBV5-1 11 . ASSHGISYEQY
TRBV10-3 14 TRBD1 AISAGQGLFGETQY
TRBV6-1 14 TRBD1 AIRGPDRGQNSPLH
TRBV19 13 . ASSSAGTINQPQH
TRBV19 12 TRBD1 ASNLWDSRQPQH
TRBV10-3 13 TRBD1 ANPELDRVNEKLF
TRBV7-2 14 TRBD2 ASSQVAGGVAYEQY
TRBV12-3/TRBV12-4 12 TRBD1 ASDRDRSRNTIY
TRBV20-1 10 TRBD2 SAGPGGETQY
TRBV20-1 11 . SAMTSGNSPLH
TRBV7-4 13 TRBD1 ASSPGQESSYEQY
TRBV20-1 15 TRBD2 SAGPGGTEAFQETQY
TRBV5-6 13 . ASSLGPGENTEAF
TRBV12-3/TRBV12-4 11 . ASGTLSGNTIY
TRBV20-1 12 TRBD1 SATVNQGANEQF
TRBV28 10 . ASSLPVVGYT